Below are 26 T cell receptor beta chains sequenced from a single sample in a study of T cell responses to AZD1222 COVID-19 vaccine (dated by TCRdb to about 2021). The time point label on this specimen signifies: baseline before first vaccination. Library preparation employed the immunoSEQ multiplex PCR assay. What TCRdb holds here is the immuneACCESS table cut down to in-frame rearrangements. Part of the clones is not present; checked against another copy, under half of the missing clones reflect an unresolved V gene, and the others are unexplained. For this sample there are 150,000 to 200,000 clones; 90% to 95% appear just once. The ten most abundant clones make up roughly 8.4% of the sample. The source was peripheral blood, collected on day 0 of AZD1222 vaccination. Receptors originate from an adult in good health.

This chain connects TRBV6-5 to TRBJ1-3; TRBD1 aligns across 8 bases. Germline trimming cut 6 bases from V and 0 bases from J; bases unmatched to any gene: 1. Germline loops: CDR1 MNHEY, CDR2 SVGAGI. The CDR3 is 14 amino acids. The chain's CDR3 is CASRTGDSGNTIYF. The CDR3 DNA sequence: TGTGCCAGCAGGACAGGGGACTCTGGAAACACCATATATTTT.

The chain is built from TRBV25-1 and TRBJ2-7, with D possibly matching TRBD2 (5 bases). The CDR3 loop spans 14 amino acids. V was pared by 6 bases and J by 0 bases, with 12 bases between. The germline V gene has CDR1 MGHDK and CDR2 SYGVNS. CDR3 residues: CASRSSGSSYEQYF. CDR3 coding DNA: TGTGCCAGCAGATCGAGCGGTAGCTCCTACGAGCAGTACTTC.

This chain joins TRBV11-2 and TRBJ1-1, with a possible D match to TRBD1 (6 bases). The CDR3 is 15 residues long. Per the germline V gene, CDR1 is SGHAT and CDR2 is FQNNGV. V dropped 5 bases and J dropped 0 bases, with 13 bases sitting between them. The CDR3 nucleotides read TGTGCCAGCAGCCCCCGACAGGTGATGAACACTGAAGCTTTCTTT. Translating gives CASSPRQVMNTEAFF.

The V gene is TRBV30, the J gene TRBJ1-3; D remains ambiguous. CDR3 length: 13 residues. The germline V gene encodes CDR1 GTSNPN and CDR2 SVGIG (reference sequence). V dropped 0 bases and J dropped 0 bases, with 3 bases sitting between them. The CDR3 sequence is CAWSVISGNTIYF. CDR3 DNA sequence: TGTGCCTGGAGTGTAATCTCTGGAAACACCATATATTTT.

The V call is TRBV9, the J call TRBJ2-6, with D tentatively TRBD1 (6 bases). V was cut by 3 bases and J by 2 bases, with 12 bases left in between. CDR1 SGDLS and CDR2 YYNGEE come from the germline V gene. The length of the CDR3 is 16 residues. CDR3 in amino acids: CASSDRTETGANVLTF. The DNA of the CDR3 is TGTGCCAGCAGCGATCGGACAGAAACTGGGGCCAACGTCCTGACTTTC.

The CDR3 here is CAWTVSGTGNSPLHF. CDR3 in DNA: TGTGCCTGGACCGTGTCTGGGACGGGAAATTCACCCCTCCACTTT. V usage is TRBV30 and J usage is TRBJ1-6; D might be TRBD1 (5 bases). Germline values: CDR1 GTSNPN, CDR2 SVGIG (reference sequence). The germline V and J ends were trimmed by 4 bases and 7 bases, with 17 bases remaining between them. The CDR3 covers 15 residues.

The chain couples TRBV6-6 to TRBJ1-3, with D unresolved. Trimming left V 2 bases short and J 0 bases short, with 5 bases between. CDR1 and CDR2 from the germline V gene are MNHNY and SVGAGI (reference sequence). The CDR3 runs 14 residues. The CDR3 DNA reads TGTGCCAGCAGTTACCGGGACTCTGGAAACACCATATATTTT. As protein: CASSYRDSGNTIYF.

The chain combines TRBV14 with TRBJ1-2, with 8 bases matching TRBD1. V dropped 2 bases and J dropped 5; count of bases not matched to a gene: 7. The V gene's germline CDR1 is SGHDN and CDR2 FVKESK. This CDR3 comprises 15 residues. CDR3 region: CASSQTLTGGYGYTF. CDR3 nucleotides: TGTGCCAGCAGCCAAACCCTAACAGGGGGGTATGGCTACACCTTC.

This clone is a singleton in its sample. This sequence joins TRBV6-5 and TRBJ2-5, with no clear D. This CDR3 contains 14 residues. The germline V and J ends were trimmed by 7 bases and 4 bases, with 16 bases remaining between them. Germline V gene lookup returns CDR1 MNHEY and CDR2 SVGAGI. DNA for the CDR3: TGTGCCAGCACTGCGGCCATGGCCGCAGAGACCCAGTACTTC. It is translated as CASTAAMAAETQYF.

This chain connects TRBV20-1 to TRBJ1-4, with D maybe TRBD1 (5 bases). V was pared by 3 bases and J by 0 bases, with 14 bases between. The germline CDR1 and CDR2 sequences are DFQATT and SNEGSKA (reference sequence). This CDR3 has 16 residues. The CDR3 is CSASGDGLATNEKLFF. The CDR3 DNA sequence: TGCAGTGCTAGTGGGGACGGACTTGCAACTAATGAAAAACTGTTTTTT.

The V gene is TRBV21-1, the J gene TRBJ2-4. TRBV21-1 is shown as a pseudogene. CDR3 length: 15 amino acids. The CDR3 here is CASSKKAPNHGIQYF. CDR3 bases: TGTGCCAGCAGCAAAAAGGCCCCCAACCATGGCATTCAGTACTTC.

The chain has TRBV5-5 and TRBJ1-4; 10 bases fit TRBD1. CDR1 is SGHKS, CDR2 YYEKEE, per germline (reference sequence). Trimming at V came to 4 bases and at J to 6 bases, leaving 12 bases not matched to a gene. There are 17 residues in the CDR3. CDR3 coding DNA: TGTGCCAGCAGCGCTACCGGGACAGGGGCCTGGGATGAAAAACTGTTTTTT. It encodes CASSATGTGAWDEKLFF.

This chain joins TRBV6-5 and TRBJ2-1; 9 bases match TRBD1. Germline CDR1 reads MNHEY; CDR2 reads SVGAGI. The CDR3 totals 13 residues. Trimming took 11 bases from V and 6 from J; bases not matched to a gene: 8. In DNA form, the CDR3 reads TGTGCCGGCACCGGGACAGGGTTCAATGAGCAGTTCTTC. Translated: CAGTGTGFNEQFF.

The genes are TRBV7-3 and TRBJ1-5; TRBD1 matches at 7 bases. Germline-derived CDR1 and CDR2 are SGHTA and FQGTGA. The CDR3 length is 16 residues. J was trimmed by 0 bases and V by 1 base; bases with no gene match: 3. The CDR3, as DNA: TGTGCCAGCAGCTTAAACAGGGGTGTTAGCAATCAGCCCCAGCATTTT. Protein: CASSLNRGVSNQPQHF.

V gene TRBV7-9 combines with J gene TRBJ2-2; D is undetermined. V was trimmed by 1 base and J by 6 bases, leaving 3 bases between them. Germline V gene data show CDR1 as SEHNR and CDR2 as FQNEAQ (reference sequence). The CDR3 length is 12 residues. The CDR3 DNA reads TGTGCCAGCAGCTTAGAGGCCGGGGAGCTGTTTTTT. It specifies CASSLEAGELFF. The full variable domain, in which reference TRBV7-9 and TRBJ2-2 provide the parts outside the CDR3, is DTGVSQNPRHKITKRGQNVTFRCDPISEHNRLYWYRQTLGQGPEFLTYFQNEAQLEKSRLLSDRFSAERPKGSFSTLEIQRTEQGDSAMYLCASSLEAGELFFGEGSRLTVL.

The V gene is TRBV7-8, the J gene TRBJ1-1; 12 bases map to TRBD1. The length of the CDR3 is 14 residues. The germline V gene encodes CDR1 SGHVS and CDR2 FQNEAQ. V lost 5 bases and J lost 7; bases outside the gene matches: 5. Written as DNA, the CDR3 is TGTGCCAGCAGCATCGGGACAGGGGGCCTTGAAGCTTTCTTT. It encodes CASSIGTGGLEAFF.

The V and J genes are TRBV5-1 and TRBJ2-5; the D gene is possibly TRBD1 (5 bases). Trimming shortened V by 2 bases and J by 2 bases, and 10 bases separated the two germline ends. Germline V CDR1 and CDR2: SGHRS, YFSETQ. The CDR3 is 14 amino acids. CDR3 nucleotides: TGCGCCAGCAGCTTATGGACACTACAAGAGACCCAGTACTTC. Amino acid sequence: CASSLWTLQETQYF.

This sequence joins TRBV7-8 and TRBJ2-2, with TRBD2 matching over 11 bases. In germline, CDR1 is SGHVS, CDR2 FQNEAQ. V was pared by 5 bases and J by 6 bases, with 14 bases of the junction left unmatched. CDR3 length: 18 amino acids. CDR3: CASSLGTSGGGRAGELFF. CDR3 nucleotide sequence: TGTGCCAGCAGCCTCGGGACTAGCGGCGGGGGGAGGGCCGGGGAGCTGTTTTTT.

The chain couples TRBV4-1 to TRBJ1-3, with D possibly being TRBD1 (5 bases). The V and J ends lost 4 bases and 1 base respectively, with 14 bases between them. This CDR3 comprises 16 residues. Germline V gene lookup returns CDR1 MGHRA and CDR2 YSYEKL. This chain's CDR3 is CASSLRQFVSGNTIYF. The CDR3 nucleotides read TGCGCCAGCAGCCTTCGACAGTTCGTTTCTGGAAACACCATATATTTT.

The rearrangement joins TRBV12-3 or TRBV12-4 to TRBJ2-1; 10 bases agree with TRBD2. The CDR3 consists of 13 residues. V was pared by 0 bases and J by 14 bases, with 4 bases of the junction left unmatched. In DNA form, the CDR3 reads TGTGCCAGCAGTTTAGCGGCTAGCGGGAGAAAGTTCTTC. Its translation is CASSLAASGRKFF.

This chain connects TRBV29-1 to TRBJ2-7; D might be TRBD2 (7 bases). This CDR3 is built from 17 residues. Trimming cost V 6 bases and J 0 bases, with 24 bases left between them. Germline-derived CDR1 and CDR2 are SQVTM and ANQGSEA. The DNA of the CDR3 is TGCAGCGTGGGGGGGCTAGCGCAATCTTTCAGCTCCTACGAGCAGTACTTC. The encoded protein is CSVGGLAQSFSSYEQYF.

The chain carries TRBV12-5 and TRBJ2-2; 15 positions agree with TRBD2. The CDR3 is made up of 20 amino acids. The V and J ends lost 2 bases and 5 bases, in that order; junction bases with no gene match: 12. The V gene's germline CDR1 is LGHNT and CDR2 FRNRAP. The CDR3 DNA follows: TGTGCTAGTGGTTTGCTCCACCCGGGACTAGCGGGAGGTGGGACCGGGGAGCTGTTTTTT. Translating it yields CASGLLHPGLAGGGTGELFF.

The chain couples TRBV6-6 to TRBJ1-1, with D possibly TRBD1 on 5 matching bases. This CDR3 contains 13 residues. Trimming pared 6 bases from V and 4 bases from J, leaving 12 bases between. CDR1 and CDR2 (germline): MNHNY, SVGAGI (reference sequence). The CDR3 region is CASRLGGGTEAFF. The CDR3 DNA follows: TGTGCCAGCAGACTCGGGGGGGGCACTGAAGCTTTCTTT.

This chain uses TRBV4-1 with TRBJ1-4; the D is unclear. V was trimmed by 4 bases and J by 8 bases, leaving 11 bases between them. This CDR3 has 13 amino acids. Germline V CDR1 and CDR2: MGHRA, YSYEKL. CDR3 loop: CASSRQVMEKLFF. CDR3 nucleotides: TGCGCCAGCAGCCGCCAAGTAATGGAAAAACTGTTTTTT.

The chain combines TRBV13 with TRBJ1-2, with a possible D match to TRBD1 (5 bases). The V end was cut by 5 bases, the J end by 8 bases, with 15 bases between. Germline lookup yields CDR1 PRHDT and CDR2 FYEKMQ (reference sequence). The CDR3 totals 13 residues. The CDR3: CASSPAGRGGYTF. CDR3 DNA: TGTGCCAGCAGCCCCGCGGGTAGGGGCGGCTACACCTTC.

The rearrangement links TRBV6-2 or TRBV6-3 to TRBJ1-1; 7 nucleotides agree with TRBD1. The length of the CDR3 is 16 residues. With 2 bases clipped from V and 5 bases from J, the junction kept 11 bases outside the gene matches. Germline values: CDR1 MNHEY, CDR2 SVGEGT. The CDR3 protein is CASSYPGGKTKTEAFF. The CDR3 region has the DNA TGTGCCAGCAGTTACCCAGGGGGGAAAACAAAGACTGAAGCTTTCTTT.